The 14 T cell receptor beta chains presented below share a single source sample, sequenced in a study of OX40 agonist ivuxolimab in advanced cancers. Only in-frame clones appear in the TCRdb table, and some are missing; sequencing was by immunoSEQ multiplex PCR. The sample yields tens of thousands of clones, about 79% seen once. The sequencing here drew on CD4+ or CD8+ T cells sorted from blood, taken in a trial of the OX40 agonist ivuxolimab. The receptors come from an adult with an advanced solid tumor such as melanoma, head and neck, liver or kidney cancer.

This chain joins TRBV27 and TRBJ1-6; the match to TRBD1 covers 8 bases. V gave up 5 bases and J gave up 9 bases; unmatched junction bases: 9. The CDR3 loop spans 15 amino acids. Germline V gene sequence: CDR1 MNHEY, CDR2 SMNVEV (reference sequence). The CDR3 DNA follows: TGTGCCAGCAGTCGACCCAGACAGGGGTCTTCACCCCTCCACTTT. Its translation is CASSRPRQGSSPLHF.

With regard to this clone: One end of the junction is discordant with germline, which a read error may explain. The J gene is TRBJ2-7, the V gene TRBV5-6; D uncertain. This CDR3 contains 13 residues. Germline V gene data show CDR1 as SGHDT and CDR2 as YYEEEE. The CDR3 region is CASSFGGSHEQYF. DNA for the CDR3: TGTGCCAGCAGCTTCGGCGGCTCCCACGAGCAGTACTTC.

The J gene is TRBJ1-2, the V gene TRBV7-2; maybe TRBD1 (5 bases). From germline, CDR1 is SGHTA and CDR2 FQGNSA. V was cut by 4 bases and J by 4 bases, with 10 bases left in between. The CDR3 extends over 13 amino acids. The CDR3 protein is CASSSTVFYGYTF. The CDR3 DNA reads as TGTGCCAGCAGCTCGACAGTCTTCTATGGCTACACCTTC.

The table lists this clone with a count of one. The chain employs TRBV4-1 and TRBJ2-7, with TRBD1 identical over 9 bases. CDR3 length equals 16 residues. CDR1 MGHRA and CDR2 YSYEKL come from the germline V gene. With 4 bases clipped from V and 5 bases from J, the junction kept 12 bases outside the gene matches. The CDR3, as DNA: TGCGCCAGCAGCCCCCATTTTTCCCGGACAGGGGACGAGCAGTACTTC. It specifies CASSPHFSRTGDEQYF.

V is TRBV30 and J is TRBJ2-1, with 9 bases that match TRBD1. V trimming: 0 bases; J trimming: 3 bases; junction bases outside the gene matches: 3. This CDR3 contains 15 residues. Per germline, CDR1 GTSNPN and CDR2 SVGIG (reference sequence). This chain's CDR3 is CAWSVETGGYNEQFF. For the CDR3, the DNA is TGTGCCTGGAGTGTGGAGACAGGGGGCTACAATGAGCAGTTCTTC.

V gene TRBV25-1 combines with J gene TRBJ1-6; D gene unclear. Trimming pared 1 base from V and 8 bases from J, leaving 12 bases between. CDR1 is MGHDK and CDR2 is SYGVNS in the germline V gene. This CDR3 is 15 amino acids long. This CDR3 is CASSEFPGADSPLHF. CDR3 in DNA: TGTGCCAGCAGTGAATTTCCCGGAGCGGATTCACCCCTCCACTTT.

This chain links TRBV28 with TRBJ2-5; D perhaps matches TRBD1 (6 bases). CDR1 and CDR2 (germline): MDHEN, SYDVKM. This CDR3 region has 14 residues. Deletions cut 8 bases from V and 1 base from J, with 14 bases between. The CDR3 DNA is TGTGCCAGCGACGACCACAGGGTCCAAGAGACCCAGTACTTC. Residues: CASDDHRVQETQYF.

The chain's CDR3 is CASSIGGAVTTTEAFF. The CDR3 coding sequence is TGTGCCAGTAGTATTGGAGGGGCGGTTACGACCACTGAAGCTTTCTTT. The rearrangement links TRBV19 to TRBJ1-1; D is perhaps TRBD1 (5 bases). Deletions cut 3 bases from V and 4 bases from J, with 18 bases between. Per the germline V gene, CDR1 is LNHDA and CDR2 is SQIVND (reference sequence). The CDR3 extends over 16 amino acids.

The chain uses TRBV7-2 and TRBJ1-4; D remains ambiguous. The CDR3 has 14 amino acids. CDR1 is SGHTA and CDR2 is FQGNSA in the germline V gene. Between the trimmed V and J ends, which lost 5 bases and 6 bases, there was a span of 13 bases. This CDR3 reads CASSPGRSDEKLFF. DNA for the CDR3: TGTGCCAGCAGCCCGGGGAGATCGGATGAAAAACTGTTTTTT.

V is TRBV2 and J is TRBJ2-2, with TRBD1 matching 9 bases. The germline CDR1 and CDR2 sequences are SNHLY and FYNNEI. The CDR3 sequence is 16 residues long. The J segment lost 5 bases and the V segment lost 5 bases, leaving 9 bases of the junction unmatched. CDR3 amino acids: CASSTGTGKGTGELFF. The CDR3 nucleotides are TGTGCCAGCAGTACCGGGACAGGGAAGGGAACCGGGGAGCTGTTTTTT.

This sequence joins TRBV11-3 and TRBJ2-1, with D unresolved. V lost 11 bases to trimming and J lost 4 bases, with 18 bases between them. CDR3 length: 14 residues. Germline CDR1 and CDR2: SGHNT and YENEEA. The DNA for the CDR3 is TGTGCCGGCCCCACAGATGATAAATACAATGAGCAGTTCTTC. Translating gives CAGPTDDKYNEQFF.

The chain couples TRBV2 to TRBJ1-1; weak D call: TRBD1 (6 bases). The CDR3 is 16 amino acids. Deletions cut 5 bases from V and 5 bases from J, with 21 bases between. Germline V gene data show CDR1 as SNHLY and CDR2 as FYNNEI. Here the CDR3 reads CASSNTGGQLGTEAFF. In nucleotides, the CDR3 is TGTGCCAGCAGTAACACGGGTGGACAGCTTGGGACTGAAGCTTTCTTT. The variable domain in full, with the rest retrieved from reference TRBV2 and TRBJ1-1, is EPEVTQTPSHQVTQMGQEVILRCVPISNHLYFYWYRQILGQKVEFLVSFYNNEISEKSEIFDDQFSVERPDGSNFTLKIRSTKLEDSAMYFCASSNTGGQLGTEAFFGQGTRLTVV.

This clone was counted once. The J gene is TRBJ2-2, the V gene TRBV28; D is undetermined. Germline CDR1 is MDHEN and CDR2 is SYDVKM. Trimming removed 5 bases from V and 0 bases from J, with 10 bases in between. The CDR3 is 15 amino acids. The CDR3 DNA sequence: TGTGCCAGCAGTCCCCCCCTTGCGAACACCGGGGAGCTGTTTTTT. Translated: CASSPPLANTGELFF.

The CDR3 DNA is TGTGCCAGCAGTTTATTGGGAAGGGAGAACACTGAAGCTTTCTTT. This sequence encodes CASSLLGRENTEAFF. This chain links TRBV28 with TRBJ1-1, with unresolved D. Germline CDR1 reads MDHEN; CDR2 reads SYDVKM. The CDR3 extends over 15 amino acids. Trimming removed 1 base at V and 1 base at J, with 10 bases between.